A single sample gave rise to the 28 T cell receptor beta chains below, sequenced in a study of T-cell memory formation after mild COVID-19. Using its own MiXCR run on the 5' RACE reads, TCRdb lists one record per CDR3 protein. The data hold under 550,000 distinct CDR3 sequences, with roughly 18% observed a single time. Sequenced input: PBMCs or a T cell subset sorted from them (not recorded which). The receptors stem from an adult woman who had mild COVID-19 (a few samples of this study predate the infection). Cell type and time point are not known.

J is TRBJ2-5 and V is TRBV5-5, with 9 bases that match TRBD2. The germline V gene encodes CDR1 SGHKS and CDR2 YYEKEE (reference sequence). V was pared by 0 bases and J by 5 bases, with 11 bases of the junction left unmatched. The CDR3 is made up of 17 amino acids. This CDR3 reads CASSLVRASGVPETQYF. Here the CDR3 DNA reads TGTGCCAGCAGCTTGGTTAGGGCTAGCGGGGTCCCGGAGACCCAGTACTTC.

This clonotype occurred a few times. The genes are TRBV24-1 and TRBJ2-5; a possible D gene is TRBD1 (8 bases). The CDR3 runs 15 residues. Between the trimmed V and J ends, which lost 12 bases and 1 base, there was a span of 20 bases. Germline loops: CDR1 KGHDR, CDR2 SFDVKD. This CDR3 is CAVAQGGSFQETQYF. CDR3 sequence (DNA): TGTGCCGTCGCACAGGGGGGGAGCTTCCAAGAGACCCAGTACTTC.

V and J are TRBV9 and TRBJ2-3; no clear D. The germline V gene encodes CDR1 SGDLS and CDR2 YYNGEE. V lost 3 bases and J lost 3, with 5 bases in between. The CDR3 runs to 12 residues. The CDR3 DNA reads as TGTGCCAGCAGCGCCCTTACAGATACGCAGTATTTT. It is translated as CASSALTDTQYF.

The chain links TRBV19 to TRBJ1-2; weak D call: TRBD1 (5 bases). The CDR3 extends over 14 amino acids. The ends were cut back, 5 bases at V and 4 bases at J, with 14 bases in the middle. Germline CDR1 and CDR2: LNHDA and SQIVND (reference sequence). CDR3 protein: CASSPSAQGYGYTF. DNA of the CDR3: TGTGCCAGTAGTCCCTCGGCCCAGGGCTATGGCTACACCTTC.

The chain has TRBV2 and TRBJ1-6, with D possibly TRBD1 on 6 matching bases. V was pared by 8 bases and J by 6 bases, with 8 bases between. Germline-derived CDR1 and CDR2 are SNHLY and FYNNEI. The CDR3 extends over 12 amino acids. The CDR3 here is CASYRVNSPLHF. In DNA form, the CDR3 reads TGTGCCAGCTACAGGGTTAATTCACCCCTCCACTTT.

This clonotype came up many times. The chain couples TRBV5-1 to TRBJ1-1; D may be TRBD1 (5 bases). This CDR3 contains 13 residues. V dropped 0 bases and J dropped 6 bases, with 9 bases sitting between them. Germline V gene sequence: CDR1 SGHRS, CDR2 YFSETQ. The CDR3 coding sequence is TGCGCCAGCAGCTTGGCGGGGGTCGCTGAAGCTTTCTTT. This encodes CASSLAGVAEAFF.

This clonotype turned up a few times. The rearrangement joins TRBV19 to TRBJ2-7; D unclear. The CDR3 has 13 residues. CDR1 is LNHDA, CDR2 SQIVND, per germline (reference sequence). The V end lost 5 bases, the J end lost 4 bases, and 12 bases lay between the germline ends. The chain's CDR3 is CASSSTDGYEQYF. The CDR3, as DNA: TGTGCCAGTAGTTCTACGGACGGTTACGAGCAGTACTTC.

This chain connects TRBV29-1 to TRBJ1-1; D is unclear. The CDR3 contains 14 residues. Trimming removed 1 base from V and 6 bases from J, with 15 bases in between. CDR1 is SQVTM, CDR2 ANQGSEA, per germline. CDR3 bases: TGCAGCGTTGAAGGGAGGGAGGGTAACCCTGAAGCTTTCTTT. Translation gives CSVEGREGNPEAFF.

The table lists this clonotype with a few counts. The chain carries TRBV11-1 and TRBJ1-6; tentatively, D is TRBD1 (6 bases). This CDR3 region has 14 residues. V lost 5 bases to trimming and J lost 10 bases, with 15 bases between them. Germline V gene sequence: CDR1 SGHAT, CDR2 FQDESV (reference sequence). The CDR3 DNA follows: TGTGCCAGCAGCCAACAGGGTGTGGTATCACCCCTCCACTTT. Translated, it gives CASSQQGVVSPLHF.

In its sample, this clonotype was seen a few times. V usage is TRBV10-3 and J usage is TRBJ2-5; 9 bases line up with TRBD1. Per the germline V gene, CDR1 is ENHRY and CDR2 is SYGVKD. V trimming: 8 bases; J trimming: 5 bases; junction bases outside the gene matches: 12. This CDR3 region has 15 residues. CDR3 sequence reads: CAIGGQGISGETQYF. CDR3 nucleotides: TGTGCCATCGGAGGACAGGGGATTTCGGGGGAGACCCAGTACTTC.

Regarding this clonotype: The junction shows a germline mismatch at one end, possibly a read error. The rearrangement joins TRBV5-1 to TRBJ1-1; maybe TRBD1 (6 bases). From germline, CDR1 is SGHRS and CDR2 YFSETQ. This CDR3 is built from 14 residues. The CDR3 sequence is CASSPGFRDTEVFF. The DNA for the CDR3 is TGCGCCAGCAGTCCGGGTTTTAGGGACACTGAAGTTTTCTTT.

The genes are TRBV7-2 and TRBJ2-1, with 14 bases lining up with TRBD2. Germline CDR1 SGHTA, CDR2 FQGNSA. After removal of 5 bases from V and 8 bases from J, the junction contained 5 bases not matched to a gene. The CDR3 sequence is 15 residues long. The CDR3, as DNA: TGTGCCAGCAGCACGACTAGCGGGAGGGCGTATGAGCAGTTCTTC. Its protein product is CASSTTSGRAYEQFF. The full variable domain, its missing parts supplied by reference TRBV7-2 and TRBJ2-1, is GAGVSQSPSNKVTEKGKDVELRCDPISGHTALYWYRQSLGQGLEFLIYFQGNSAPDKSGLPSDRFSAERTGGSVSTLTIQRTQQEDSAVYLCASSTTSGRAYEQFFGPGTRLTVL.

The V gene is TRBV5-6, the J gene TRBJ2-5, with a weak D call TRBD1 (6 bases). This CDR3 comprises 14 residues. Germline-derived CDR1 and CDR2 are SGHDT and YYEEEE. Deletions cut 3 bases from V and 3 bases from J, with 12 bases between. The CDR3 DNA sequence: TGTGCCAGCAGCTACGTGGACAGAAAAGAGACCCAGTACTTC. Amino acid sequence: CASSYVDRKETQYF.

This clonotype was observed at least ten times. The V call is TRBV5-5, the J call TRBJ2-2; no clear D gene. Looked up from germline, CDR1 is SGHKS and CDR2 is YYEKEE (reference sequence). This CDR3 region has 15 residues. Trimming shortened V by 4 bases and J by 5 bases, and 15 bases separated the two germline ends. CDR3 nucleotide sequence: TGTGCCAGCAGCGCCGACGGAGAGGAAACCGGGGAGCTGTTTTTT. Translating gives CASSADGEETGELFF. The variable domain in full, completed from reference TRBV5-5 and TRBJ2-2, reads DAGVTQSPTHLIKTRGQQVTLRCSPISGHKSVSWYQQVLGQGPQFIFQYYEKEERGRGNFPDRFSARQFPNYSSELNVNALLLGDSALYLCASSADGEETGELFFGEGSRLTVL.

The V gene is TRBV20-1, the J gene TRBJ1-1; TRBD1 might be the D (6 bases). Deletions cut 5 bases from V and 3 bases from J, with 16 bases between. Germline V gives CDR1 DFQATT, CDR2 SNEGSKA (reference sequence). This CDR3 is built from 14 residues. The CDR3 DNA reads as TGCAGTGCTCCGACAGGCTTGAGGGACACTGAAGCTTTCTTT. Amino acids: CSAPTGLRDTEAFF.

The J gene is TRBJ2-7, the V gene TRBV6-5, with D hard to call. Trimming shortened V by 8 bases and J by 3 bases, and 17 bases separated the two germline ends. Germline CDR1 reads MNHEY; CDR2 reads SVGAGI. This CDR3 comprises 14 residues. The CDR3 sequence is CASGPMPRFYEQYF. The CDR3 nucleotides read TGTGCCAGCGGCCCAATGCCGAGATTCTACGAGCAGTACTTC.

This clonotype showed up just a few times. The CDR3 DNA reads as TGTGCCAGCAGCTTAGGAAGGGGGTTAGCGGGCACAGATACGCAGTATTTT. It yields the protein CASSLGRGLAGTDTQYF. J is TRBJ2-3 and V is TRBV7-2, with D possibly being TRBD1 or TRBD2 (6 bases each). With 1 base removed from V and 1 base from J, the gap between germline ends came to 15 bases. Germline V gives CDR1 SGHTA, CDR2 FQGNSA. CDR3 length: 17 residues.

The table lists this clonotype with a few counts. This sequence joins TRBV2 and TRBJ2-1, with TRBD2 matching 13 bases. V was clipped by 6 bases and J by 2 bases; unmatched bases: 7. CDR3 length: 17 amino acids. Looked up from germline, CDR1 is SNHLY and CDR2 is FYNNEI. The CDR3 DNA follows: TGTGCCAGCAGCCTGTCAACTAGCGGGAGGGCCTACAATGAGCAGTTCTTC. Protein product: CASSLSTSGRAYNEQFF.

Ten or more counts support this clonotype. This rearrangement joins TRBV12-3 or TRBV12-4 to TRBJ2-4, with TRBD2 matching 8 bases. V dropped 3 bases and J dropped 3; count of bases not matched to a gene: 4. The CDR3 contains 15 residues. This CDR3 reads CASSFGRGNKNIQYF. The DNA of the CDR3 is TGTGCCAGCAGTTTCGGGAGGGGAAACAAAAACATTCAGTACTTC.

This clonotype came up a few times. The rearrangement uses TRBV14 and TRBJ2-1, with TRBD1 as a possible D gene (5 bases). Germline V CDR1 and CDR2: SGHDN, FVKESK. This CDR3 region has 13 residues. Trimming left V 4 bases short and J 5 bases short, with 9 bases between. The CDR3 loop reads CASSRGRHNEQFF. The CDR3 nucleotides read TGTGCCAGCAGCCGGGGCAGACACAATGAGCAGTTCTTC.

This clonotype was seen a few times. The rearrangement links TRBV5-1 to TRBJ2-1; TRBD2 matches 12 bases. V dropped 0 bases and J dropped 3; count of bases not matched to a gene: 4. Per the germline V gene, CDR1 is SGHRS and CDR2 is YFSETQ. The length of the CDR3 is 17 residues. The CDR3, as DNA: TGCGCCAGCAGCTTGGGACTAGCGGGAGATCTCTACAATGAGCAGTTCTTC. This encodes CASSLGLAGDLYNEQFF.

This chain uses TRBV7-8 with TRBJ2-5; 7 positions agree with TRBD1. Unmatched junction bases numbered 5, after V lost 3 bases and J lost 1 base. Germline CDR1 reads SGHVS; CDR2 reads FQNEAQ. CDR3 length equals 15 residues. As DNA, the CDR3 is TGTGCCAGCAGCTTTAACAGGGGCTTCCAAGAGACCCAGTACTTC. It codes for CASSFNRGFQETQYF.

In its sample, this clonotype was seen a few times. The chain couples TRBV20-1 to TRBJ2-7, with 7 bases matching TRBD1. CDR1 DFQATT and CDR2 SNEGSKA come from the germline V gene (reference sequence). The trim removed 7 bases at V and 1 base at J, leaving 7 bases unmatched. The CDR3 is made up of 13 amino acids. CDR3 DNA sequence: TGCAGTGTTCAGACAGGGCCTTCCTACGAGCAGTACTTC. Translating gives CSVQTGPSYEQYF.

In this sample, this clonotype turned up a few times. V is TRBV12-5 and J is TRBJ1-1, with D tentatively TRBD1 (6 bases). Germline V lookup: CDR1 LGHNT, CDR2 FRNRAP. This CDR3 has 16 amino acids. Between the trimmed V and J ends, which lost 0 bases and 4 bases, there was a span of 15 bases. Here the CDR3 DNA reads TGTGCTAGTGGTTTGGTACAGGGTAATCACGTCACTGAAGCTTTCTTT. Translating it yields CASGLVQGNHVTEAFF.

This clonotype was recorded at least ten times. The V gene is TRBV7-2, the J gene TRBJ2-5; perhaps TRBD2 as D (7 bases). The CDR3 loop spans 13 amino acids. CDR1 and CDR2 from the germline V gene are SGHTA and FQGNSA. The V end was cut by 10 bases, the J end by 6 bases, with 18 bases between. CDR3 sequence reads: CATTGRGVQTQYF. Written as DNA, the CDR3 is TGTGCCACGACAGGACGGGGGGTGCAGACCCAGTACTTC.

About this clonotype: The junction differs from germline at one of its ends, possibly a read error. The rearrangement uses TRBV20-1 and TRBJ2-3; the D gene could be TRBD1 or TRBD2 (5 bases each). CDR3 length: 15 amino acids. Per the germline V gene, CDR1 is DFQATT and CDR2 is SNEGSKA (reference sequence). The CDR3 loop reads CSARGVARDTDTQYF. Here the CDR3 DNA reads TGCAGTGCCAGAGGGGTGGCCAGAGACACAGATACGCAGTATTTT.

V gene TRBV4-1 combines with J gene TRBJ1-1; D not certain. Per germline, CDR1 MGHRA and CDR2 YSYEKL. There are 15 residues in the CDR3. V was pared by 4 bases and J by 2 bases, with 14 bases between. CDR3 DNA: TGCGCCAGCAGCCCGACCCTTTTGGAAAACACTGAAGCTTTCTTT. This codes for CASSPTLLENTEAFF.

In DNA, the CDR3 is TGTGCCAGCAGCTCCACAAACGTCTACGAGCAGTACTTC. Translation: CASSSTNVYEQYF. The genes are TRBV7-9 and TRBJ2-7; the D is unclear. The CDR3 is 13 residues long. Germline CDR1 SEHNR, CDR2 FQNEAQ (reference sequence). V lost 4 bases, J lost 3 bases, and 10 bases lay in between.